This TCR beta chain was captured by sequencing in a study of blood T cell repertoires in COVID-19. Sequencing was performed with immunoSEQ multiplex PCR; in TCRdb, only in-frame clones are kept and a portion is missing. The sample carries 200,000 to 250,000 clones, about 88% recorded once. The CDR3 runs to 15 residues. The junction had 9 bases not matched to a gene; V was cut back by 5 bases and J by 2 bases. Germline assignment: CDR1 SGHAT and CDR2 FQNNGV. This sequence joins TRBV11-2 and TRBJ2-7, with 7 bases aligning to TRBD1. The source material was PBMCs or T cells enriched from blood (not recorded which). The TCR comes from a woman aged 30 to 39 who had been exposed to COVID-19. Here the CDR3 reads CASSGGRDSTYEQYF. CDR3 coding DNA: TGTGCCAGCAGCGGGGGCCGGGACAGCACCTACGAGCAGTACTTC.